This entry lists 10 T cell receptor beta chains sequenced from one sample in a study of blood T cell repertoires in COVID-19. Libraries were prepared by immunoSEQ multiplex PCR; TCRdb keeps only in-frame clonotypes and omits some of them. There are roughly 360,000 clones in the sample; 87% occur only once, and roughly 1.4% lies in the top ten. The sequencing sample was made of PBMCs or T cells enriched from blood (not recorded which). Every receptor here comes from a man under 40 who had recovered from COVID-19.

The gene calls are TRBV13 and TRBJ2-3; 7 bases fit TRBD1. V was clipped by 2 bases and J by 0 bases; unmatched bases: 2. Germline CDR1 PRHDT, CDR2 FYEKMQ (reference sequence). This CDR3 has 15 amino acids. The CDR3 bases are TGTGCCAGCAGCTTAACAGGGGCCAGCACAGATACGCAGTATTTT. Protein sequence: CASSLTGASTDTQYF.

The chain recombines TRBV4-1 with TRBJ2-7; 9 positions agree with TRBD2. Looked up from germline, CDR1 is MGHRA and CDR2 is YSYEKL. The CDR3 totals 14 residues. Trimming took 1 base from V and 6 from J; bases not matched to a gene: 4. In DNA form, the CDR3 reads TGCGCCAGCAGCCAAGGGCTAGCGGGGACCGAGCAGTACTTC. This sequence encodes CASSQGLAGTEQYF.

The CDR3: CASSAPTGVPGELFF. Written as DNA, the CDR3 is TGTGCCAGCAGCGCCCCGACAGGGGTACCCGGGGAGCTGTTTTTT. The chain is built from TRBV9 and TRBJ2-2; TRBD1 agrees at 8 bases. The CDR3 totals 15 residues. Trimming cost V 3 bases and J 6 bases; bases outside gene matches: 7. Germline CDR1 is SGDLS and CDR2 is YYNGEE.

The V and J genes are TRBV29-1 and TRBJ1-2; possibly TRBD1 for D (6 bases). CDR3 length: 14 residues. Trimming stripped 6 bases from V and 3 bases from J, with 17 bases between. Germline assignment: CDR1 SQVTM and CDR2 ANQGSEA. CDR3 coding DNA: TGCAGCGTCGTCATGACGGGGGGCTACTATGGCTACACCTTC. Residues: CSVVMTGGYYGYTF. The variable domain in full, completed from reference TRBV29-1 and TRBJ1-2, reads SAVISQKPSRDICQRGTSLTIQCQVDSQVTMMFWYRQQPGQSLTLIATANQGSEATYESGFVIDKFPISRPNLTFSTLTVSNMSPEDSSIYLCSVVMTGGYYGYTFGSGTRLTVV.

The chain links TRBV4-1 to TRBJ2-1; 12 nucleotides match TRBD2. The ends lost 0 bases at V and 8 bases at J; junction bases unmatched: 8. Germline-derived CDR1 and CDR2 are MGHRA and YSYEKL. The CDR3 is 17 residues long. CDR3 sequence (DNA): TGCGCCAGCAGCCAAGACCCTCCTAGCGGGGGGGCAGATGAGCAGTTCTTC. Protein: CASSQDPPSGGADEQFF.

The J gene is TRBJ2-1, the V gene TRBV7-2; possibly TRBD2 for D (6 bases). The CDR3 is 15 amino acids. V lost 5 bases, J lost 4 bases, and 15 bases lay in between. CDR1 is SGHTA, CDR2 FQGNSA, per germline. The chain's CDR3 is CASSPSGSGYNEQFF. CDR3 DNA sequence: TGTGCCAGCAGCCCCAGCGGTAGCGGATACAATGAGCAGTTCTTC.

V is TRBV6-5 and J is TRBJ1-6; tentative D call: TRBD1 (5 bases). Trimming pared 11 bases from V and 9 bases from J, leaving 14 bases between. The CDR3 sequence is 12 residues long. CDR1 and CDR2 from the germline V gene are MNHEY and SVGAGI. This chain's CDR3 is CALGLGGSPLHF. CDR3 DNA: TGTGCCCTAGGGCTGGGGGGTTCACCCCTCCACTTT.

The V gene is TRBV29-1, the J gene TRBJ2-7, with 9 nucleotides matching TRBD1. Germline lookup yields CDR1 SQVTM and CDR2 ANQGSEA. V lost 6 bases and J lost 3; bases outside the gene matches: 3. There are 12 residues in the CDR3. The CDR3 nucleotides are TGCAGCGTAAAGACAGGGGGCTACGAGCAGTACTTC. Amino acids: CSVKTGGYEQYF.

The rearrangement links TRBV9 to TRBJ1-1, with TRBD1 matching 9 bases. CDR1 and CDR2 (germline): SGDLS, YYNGEE. Unmatched junction bases numbered 3, after V lost 3 bases and J lost 6 bases. This CDR3 spans 13 amino acids. CDR3 region: CASSAGTGSEAFF. CDR3 sequence (DNA): TGTGCCAGCAGCGCCGGGACAGGGTCTGAAGCTTTCTTT.

The chain links TRBV7-2 to TRBJ1-1, with TRBD1 as a possible D gene (6 bases). Germline CDR1 SGHTA, CDR2 FQGNSA. The CDR3 is made up of 12 amino acids. The V end lost 4 bases, the J end lost 10 bases, and 13 bases lay between the germline ends. CDR3 nucleotide sequence: TGTGCCAGCAGCTCCACGGGGGGGCCAGCTTTCTTT. It encodes CASSSTGGPAFF.